This TCR beta chain was sequenced for a study of blood T cell repertoires in COVID-19. This clone was counted a single time. This table comes from immunoSEQ multiplex PCR, and its TCRdb copy is limited to in-frame clones, with some not included. The repertoire includes some 200,000 clones, approximately 91% of them detected once, and about a sixth sits in the top ten. CDR1 and CDR2 from the germline V gene are SGHTA and FQGTGA. This CDR3 comprises 13 residues. V shed 5 bases and J 7 bases; nucleotides not matched to a gene: 5. The specimen was peripheral blood. This receptor was obtained from a middle-aged man with COVID-19, enrolled during active disease. The rearrangement uses TRBV7-3 and TRBJ2-1; TRBD1 aligns across 7 bases. CDR3 DNA sequence: TGTGCCAGCAGCCCCCTGACAGGGAATGAGCAGTTCTTC. Protein sequence: CASSPLTGNEQFF.